This entry lists 4 T cell receptor beta chains sequenced from one sample in a study of blood T cell repertoires in COVID-19 (dated by TCRdb to 2019 to 2021). Receptor libraries were prepared by the immunoSEQ multiplex PCR assay. The clones in this table, taken by TCRdb from immuneACCESS, are in-frame only. Not every clone is retained; where verified, under half of the shortfall comes from an unresolved V gene, and the cause of the rest is unknown. In all, the sample holds some 160,000 clones, and approximately 83% of those were seen once. The ten largest clones represent less than 2% of the sample. Sequenced input: peripheral blood. These receptors were taken from a human donor in a cohort sampled during active COVID-19.

The chain couples TRBV5-1 to TRBJ2-6; 9 bases are a match to TRBD1. The length of the CDR3 is 19 residues. Germline lookup yields CDR1 SGHRS and CDR2 YFSETQ. J lost 0 bases, V lost 3 bases, and 10 bases had no gene match. For the CDR3, the DNA is TGCGCCAGCAGCTCGAACACAGGGGGCCCGAGCTCTGGGGCCAACGTCCTGACTTTC. This translates into CASSSNTGGPSSGANVLTF. Drawing the rest from reference TRBV5-1 and TRBJ2-6, the complete variable domain is KAGVTQTPRYLIKTRGQQVTLSCSPISGHRSVSWYQQTPGQGLQFLFEYFSETQRNKGNFPGRFSGRQFSNSRSEMNVSTLELGDSALYLCASSSNTGGPSSGANVLTFGAGSRLTVL.

This rearrangement joins TRBV6-5 to TRBJ2-7, with a possible D match to TRBD1 (5 bases). Trimming left V 5 bases short and J 6 bases short, with 14 bases between. This CDR3 has 13 residues. The germline V gene encodes CDR1 MNHEY and CDR2 SVGAGI. CDR3 residues: CASSNKGPSEQYF. For the CDR3, the DNA is TGTGCCAGCAGTAATAAGGGGCCGTCCGAGCAGTACTTC.

The V gene is TRBV18, the J gene TRBJ2-2; 8 bases fit TRBD1. Germline loops: CDR1 KGHSH, CDR2 LQKENI. This CDR3 region has 17 residues. V trimming: 3 bases; J trimming: 2 bases; junction bases outside the gene matches: 8. The CDR3 spells CASSPRGRGLNTGELFF. DNA for the CDR3: TGTGCCAGCTCACCCCGGGGCAGGGGGCTAAACACCGGGGAGCTGTTTTTT.

V is TRBV19 and J is TRBJ2-7; 12 bases align to TRBD2. V shed 6 bases and J 1 base; nucleotides not matched to a gene: 4. Germline V lookup: CDR1 LNHDA, CDR2 SQIVND (reference sequence). The CDR3 extends over 15 amino acids. The chain's CDR3 is CASSLGLAGSYEQYF. As DNA, the CDR3 is TGTGCCAGTAGCCTAGGACTAGCGGGGTCCTACGAGCAGTACTTC. Complete variable domain (other parts from reference TRBV19 and TRBJ2-7): DGGITQSPKYLFRKEGQNVTLSCEQNLNHDAMYWYRQDPGQGLRLIYYSQIVNDFQKGDIAEGYSVSREKKESFPLTVTSAQKNPTAFYLCASSLGLAGSYEQYFGPGTRLTVT.